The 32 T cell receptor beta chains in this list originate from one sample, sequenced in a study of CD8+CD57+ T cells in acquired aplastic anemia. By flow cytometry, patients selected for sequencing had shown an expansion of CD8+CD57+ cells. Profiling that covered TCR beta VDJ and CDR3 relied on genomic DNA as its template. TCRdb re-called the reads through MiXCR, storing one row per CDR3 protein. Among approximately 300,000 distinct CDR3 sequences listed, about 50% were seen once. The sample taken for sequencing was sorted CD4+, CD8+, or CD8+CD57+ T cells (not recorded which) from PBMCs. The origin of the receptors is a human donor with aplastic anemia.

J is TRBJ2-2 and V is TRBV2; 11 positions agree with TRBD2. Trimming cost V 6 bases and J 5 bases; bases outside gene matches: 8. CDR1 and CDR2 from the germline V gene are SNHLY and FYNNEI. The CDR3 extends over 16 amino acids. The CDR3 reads CASSQVRTSGTGELFF. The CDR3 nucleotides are TGTGCCAGCAGCCAAGTGCGGACTAGCGGGACCGGGGAGCTGTTTTTT.

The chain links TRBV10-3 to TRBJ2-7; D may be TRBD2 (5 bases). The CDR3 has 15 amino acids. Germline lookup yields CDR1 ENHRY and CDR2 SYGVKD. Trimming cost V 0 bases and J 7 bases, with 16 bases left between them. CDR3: CAISESPESRGEQYF. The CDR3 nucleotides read TGTGCCATCAGTGAGTCTCCGGAGTCTCGGGGTGAGCAGTACTTC.

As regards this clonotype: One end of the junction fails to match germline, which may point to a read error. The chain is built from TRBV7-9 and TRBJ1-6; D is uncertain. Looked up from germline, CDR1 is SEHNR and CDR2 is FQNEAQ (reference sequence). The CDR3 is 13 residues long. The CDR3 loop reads CSSSFLVNSPLHF. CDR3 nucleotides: TGTTCCAGCAGCTTTCTGGTTAATTCACCCCTCCACTTT.

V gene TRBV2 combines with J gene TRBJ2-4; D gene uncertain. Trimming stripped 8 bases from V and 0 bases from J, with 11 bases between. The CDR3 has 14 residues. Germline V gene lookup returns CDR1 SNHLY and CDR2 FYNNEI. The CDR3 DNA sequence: TGTGCCAGCCGGCGTAGCATAGCCAAAAACATTCAGTACTTC. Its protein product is CASRRSIAKNIQYF. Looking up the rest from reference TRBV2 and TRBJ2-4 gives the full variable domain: EPEVTQTPSHQVTQMGQEVILRCVPISNHLYFYWYRQILGQKVEFLVSFYNNEISEKSEIFDDQFSVERPDGSNFTLKIRSTKLEDSAMYFCASRRSIAKNIQYFGAGTRLSVL.

The CDR3, as DNA: TGCAGCGTTCGGGTAGGAGGTGAGCAGTTCTTC. Translation: CSVRVGGEQFF. The chain recombines TRBV29-1 with TRBJ2-1, with D possibly being TRBD2 (5 bases). CDR1 is SQVTM and CDR2 is ANQGSEA in the germline V gene. Trimming took 5 bases from V and 9 from J, leaving 11 bases between them. This CDR3 is built from 11 residues.

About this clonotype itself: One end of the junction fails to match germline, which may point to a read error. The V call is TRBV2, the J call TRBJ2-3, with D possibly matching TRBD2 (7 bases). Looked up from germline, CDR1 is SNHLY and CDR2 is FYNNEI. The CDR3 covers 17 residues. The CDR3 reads CASSEGWGGAPRDTQYF. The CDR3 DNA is TGTGCCAGCAGCGAAGGGTGGGGGGGCGCCCCGAGGGATACGCAGTATTTT.

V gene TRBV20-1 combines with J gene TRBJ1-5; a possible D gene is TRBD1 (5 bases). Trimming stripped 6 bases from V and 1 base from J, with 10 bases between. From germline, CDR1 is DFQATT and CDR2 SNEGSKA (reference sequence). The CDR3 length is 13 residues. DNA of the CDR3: TGCAGTGCCGGGACTAACAGCAATCAGCCCCAGCATTTT. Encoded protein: CSAGTNSNQPQHF.

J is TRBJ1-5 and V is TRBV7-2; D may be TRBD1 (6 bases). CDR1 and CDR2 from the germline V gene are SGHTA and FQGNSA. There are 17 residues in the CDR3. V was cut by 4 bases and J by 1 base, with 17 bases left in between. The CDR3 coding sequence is TGTGCCAGCAGCTCGGGACACGAGGGATGGAGCAATCAGCCCCAGCATTTT. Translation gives CASSSGHEGWSNQPQHF.

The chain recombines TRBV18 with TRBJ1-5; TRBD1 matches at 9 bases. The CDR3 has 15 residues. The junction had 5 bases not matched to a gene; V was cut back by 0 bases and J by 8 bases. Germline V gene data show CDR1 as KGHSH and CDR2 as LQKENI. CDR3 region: CASSPPGQGWEPQHF. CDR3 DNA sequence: TGTGCCAGCTCACCACCGGGACAGGGATGGGAGCCCCAGCATTTT. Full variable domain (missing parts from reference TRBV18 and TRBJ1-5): NAGVMQNPRHLVRRRGQEARLRCSPMKGHSHVYWYRQLPEEGLKFMVYLQKENIIDESGMPKERFSAEFPKEGPSILRIQQVVRGDSAAYFCASSPPGQGWEPQHFGDGTRLSIL.

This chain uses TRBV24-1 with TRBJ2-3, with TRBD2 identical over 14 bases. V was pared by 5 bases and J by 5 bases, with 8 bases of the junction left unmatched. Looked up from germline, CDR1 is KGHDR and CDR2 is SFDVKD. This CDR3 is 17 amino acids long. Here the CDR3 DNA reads TGTGCCACCAGTGGACAGACTAGCGGGGGGGCGGGAGATACGCAGTATTTT. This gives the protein CATSGQTSGGAGDTQYF.

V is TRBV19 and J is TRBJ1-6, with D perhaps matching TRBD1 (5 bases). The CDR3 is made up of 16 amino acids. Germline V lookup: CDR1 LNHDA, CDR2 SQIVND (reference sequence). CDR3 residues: CASRPGRAGNNSPLHF. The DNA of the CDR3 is TGTGCAAGTCGTCCAGGGAGAGCTGGTAATAATTCACCCCTCCACTTT.

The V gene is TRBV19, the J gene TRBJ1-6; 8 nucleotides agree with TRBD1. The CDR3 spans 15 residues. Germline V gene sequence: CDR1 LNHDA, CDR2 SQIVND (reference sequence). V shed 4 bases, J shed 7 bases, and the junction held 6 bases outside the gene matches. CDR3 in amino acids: CASSTRTGINSPLHF. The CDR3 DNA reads TGTGCCAGTAGTACCAGGACAGGGATAAATTCACCCCTCCACTTT.

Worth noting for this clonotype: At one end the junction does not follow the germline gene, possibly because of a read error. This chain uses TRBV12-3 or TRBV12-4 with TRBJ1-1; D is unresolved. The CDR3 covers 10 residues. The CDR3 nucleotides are TGTGCCAGCAGACAGACCAGCACAGACTTT. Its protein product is CASRQTSTDF.

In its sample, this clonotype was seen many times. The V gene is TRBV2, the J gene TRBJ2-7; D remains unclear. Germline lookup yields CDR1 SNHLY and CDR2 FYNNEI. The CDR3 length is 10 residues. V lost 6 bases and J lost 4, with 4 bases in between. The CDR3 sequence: CASREYEQYF. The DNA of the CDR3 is TGTGCCAGCAGGGAATACGAGCAGTACTTC. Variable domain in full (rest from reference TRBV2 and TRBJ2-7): EPEVTQTPSHQVTQMGQEVILRCVPISNHLYFYWYRQILGQKVEFLVSFYNNEISEKSEIFDDQFSVERPDGSNFTLKIRSTKLEDSAMYFCASREYEQYFGPGTRLTVT.

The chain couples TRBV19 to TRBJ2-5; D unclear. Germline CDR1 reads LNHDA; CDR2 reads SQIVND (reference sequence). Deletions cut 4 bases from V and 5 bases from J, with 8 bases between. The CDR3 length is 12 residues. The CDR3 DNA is TGTGCCAGTAGTACGGGCTGGGAGACCCAGTACTTC. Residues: CASSTGWETQYF.

CDR3 nucleotides: TGTGCCAGTAGTATCGATAACTATGGCTACACCTTC. Its translation: CASSIDNYGYTF. V usage is TRBV19 and J usage is TRBJ1-2; D call uncertain. CDR1 is LNHDA, CDR2 SQIVND, per germline (reference sequence). The CDR3 runs to 12 residues. Trimming removed 3 bases from V and 1 base from J, with 3 bases in between.

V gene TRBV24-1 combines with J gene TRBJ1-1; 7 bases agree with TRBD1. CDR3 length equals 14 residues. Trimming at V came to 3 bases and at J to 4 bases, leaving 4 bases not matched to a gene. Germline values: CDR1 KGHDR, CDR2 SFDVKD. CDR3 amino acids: CATSDPNRGTEAFF. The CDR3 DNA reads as TGTGCCACCAGTGATCCCAACAGGGGCACTGAAGCTTTCTTT.

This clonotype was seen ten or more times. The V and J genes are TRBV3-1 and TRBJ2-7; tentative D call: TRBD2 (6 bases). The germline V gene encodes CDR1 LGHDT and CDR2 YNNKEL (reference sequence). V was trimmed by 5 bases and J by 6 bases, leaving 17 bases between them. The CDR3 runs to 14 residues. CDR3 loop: CASSSGTARGEQYF. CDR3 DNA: TGTGCCAGCAGCTCCGGGACTGCAAGGGGCGAGCAGTACTTC.

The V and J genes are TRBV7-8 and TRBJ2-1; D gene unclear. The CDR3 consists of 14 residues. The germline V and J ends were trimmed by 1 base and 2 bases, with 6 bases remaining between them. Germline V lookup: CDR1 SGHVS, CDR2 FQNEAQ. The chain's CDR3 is CASSLVGTYNEQFF. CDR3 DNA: TGTGCCAGCAGCTTAGTGGGCACCTACAATGAGCAGTTCTTC.

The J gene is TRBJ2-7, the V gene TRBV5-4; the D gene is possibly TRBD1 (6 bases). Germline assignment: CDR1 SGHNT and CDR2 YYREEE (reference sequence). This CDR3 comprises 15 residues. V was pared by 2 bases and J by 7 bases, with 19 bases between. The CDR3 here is CASSFSGTRQQEQYF. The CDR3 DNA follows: TGTGCCAGCAGCTTTTCCGGGACACGGCAGCAGGAGCAGTACTTC.

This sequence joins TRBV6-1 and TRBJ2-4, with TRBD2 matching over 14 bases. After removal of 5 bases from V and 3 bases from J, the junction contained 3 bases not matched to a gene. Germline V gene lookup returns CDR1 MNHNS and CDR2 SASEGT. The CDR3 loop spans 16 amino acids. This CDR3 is CASSRTSGGIKNIQYF. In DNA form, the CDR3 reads TGTGCCAGCAGTCGGACTAGCGGGGGGATCAAAAACATTCAGTACTTC.

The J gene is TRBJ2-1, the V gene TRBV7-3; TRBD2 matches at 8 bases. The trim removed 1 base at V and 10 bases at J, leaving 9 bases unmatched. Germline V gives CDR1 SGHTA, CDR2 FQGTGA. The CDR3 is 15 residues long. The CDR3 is CASSLMGLGLNEQFF. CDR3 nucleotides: TGTGCCAGCAGCTTAATGGGACTAGGGTTGAACGAGCAGTTCTTC.

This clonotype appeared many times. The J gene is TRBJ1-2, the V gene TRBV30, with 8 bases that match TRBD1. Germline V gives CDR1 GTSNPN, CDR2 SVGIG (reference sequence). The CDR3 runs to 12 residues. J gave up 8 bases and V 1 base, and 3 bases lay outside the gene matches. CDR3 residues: CAWSGQGYGYTF. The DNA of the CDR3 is TGTGCCTGGAGTGGACAGGGGTACGGCTACACCTTC.

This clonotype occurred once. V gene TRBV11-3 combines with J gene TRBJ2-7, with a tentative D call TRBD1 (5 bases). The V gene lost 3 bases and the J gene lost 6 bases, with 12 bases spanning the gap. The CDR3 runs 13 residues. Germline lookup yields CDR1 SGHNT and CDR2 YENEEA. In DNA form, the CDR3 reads TGTGCCAGCAGCTTTTCAGGGATGCTCGAGCAGTACTTC. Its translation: CASSFSGMLEQYF.

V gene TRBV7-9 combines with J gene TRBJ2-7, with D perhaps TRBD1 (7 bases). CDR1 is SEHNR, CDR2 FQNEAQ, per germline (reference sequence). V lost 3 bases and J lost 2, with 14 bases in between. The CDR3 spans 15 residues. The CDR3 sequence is CASSLAGQPAYEQYF. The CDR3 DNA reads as TGTGCCAGCAGCTTGGCGGGACAGCCCGCCTACGAGCAGTACTTC.

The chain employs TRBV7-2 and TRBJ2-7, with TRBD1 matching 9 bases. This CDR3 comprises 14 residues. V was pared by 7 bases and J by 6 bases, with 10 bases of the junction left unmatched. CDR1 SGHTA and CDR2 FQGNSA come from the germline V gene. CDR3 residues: CASTRTGASGEQYF. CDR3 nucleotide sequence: TGTGCCAGCACCCGGACAGGGGCCTCTGGCGAGCAGTACTTC.

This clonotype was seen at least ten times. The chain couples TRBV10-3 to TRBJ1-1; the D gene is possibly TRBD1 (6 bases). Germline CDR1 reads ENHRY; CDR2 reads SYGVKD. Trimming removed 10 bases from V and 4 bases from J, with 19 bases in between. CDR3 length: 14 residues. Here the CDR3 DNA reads TGTGCCACTTGGGACACGAGACTCAGCACTGAAGCTTTCTTT. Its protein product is CATWDTRLSTEAFF.

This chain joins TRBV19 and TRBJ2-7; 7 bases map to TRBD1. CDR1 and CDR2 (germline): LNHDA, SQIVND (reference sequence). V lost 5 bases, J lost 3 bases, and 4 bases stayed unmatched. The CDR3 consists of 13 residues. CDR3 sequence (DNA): TGTGCCAGTAGTGATAACAGGGGCTACGAGCAGTACTTC. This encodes CASSDNRGYEQYF.

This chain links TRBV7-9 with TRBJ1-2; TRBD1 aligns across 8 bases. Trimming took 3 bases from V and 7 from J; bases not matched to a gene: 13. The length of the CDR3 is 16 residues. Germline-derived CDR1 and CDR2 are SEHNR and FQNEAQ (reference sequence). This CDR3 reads CASSFWAGGAIGGYTF. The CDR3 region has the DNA TGTGCCAGCAGCTTCTGGGCAGGGGGCGCGATTGGTGGCTACACCTTC.

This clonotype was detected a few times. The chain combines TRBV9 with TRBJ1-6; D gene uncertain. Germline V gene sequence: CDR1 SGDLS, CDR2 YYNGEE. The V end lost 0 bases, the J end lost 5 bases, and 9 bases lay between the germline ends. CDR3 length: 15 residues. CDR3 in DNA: TGTGCCAGCAGCGTAGAGGGAGGGAATAATTCACCCCTCCACTTT. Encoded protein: CASSVEGGNNSPLHF.

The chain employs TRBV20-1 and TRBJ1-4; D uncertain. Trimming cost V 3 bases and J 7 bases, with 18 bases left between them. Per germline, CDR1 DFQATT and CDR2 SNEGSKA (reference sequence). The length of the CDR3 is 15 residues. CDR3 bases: TGCAGTGCTAGTCGCCCGGGTCATCTGGGTGAAAAACTGTTTTTT. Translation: CSASRPGHLGEKLFF.

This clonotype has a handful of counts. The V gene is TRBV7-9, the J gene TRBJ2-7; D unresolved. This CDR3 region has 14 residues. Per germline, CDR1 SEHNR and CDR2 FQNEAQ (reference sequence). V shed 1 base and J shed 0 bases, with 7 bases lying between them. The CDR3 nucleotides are TGTGCCAGCAGCTTAGGGCCGAGCTCCTACGAGCAGTACTTC. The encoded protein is CASSLGPSSYEQYF. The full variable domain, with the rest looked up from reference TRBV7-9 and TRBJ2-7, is DTGVSQNPRHKITKRGQNVTFRCDPISEHNRLYWYRQTLGQGPEFLTYFQNEAQLEKSRLLSDRFSAERPKGSFSTLEIQRTEQGDSAMYLCASSLGPSSYEQYFGPGTRLTVT.